The clone carrying this TCR beta chain was seen ten or more times. Its antigen is currently unknown. The data derive from a study of T-cell memory formation after mild COVID-19. Points from the study as a whole: Mostly located in CM and EM were contracting CD4+ clones, with contracting CD8+ clones located in EMRA.

V was cut by 6 bases and J by 6 bases, with 28 bases left in between. CDR3 length: 18 residues. TCRdb processed the 5' RACE reads anew with MiXCR; each CDR3 protein has one entry. Of approximately 35,000 distinct CDR3 sequences in the sample, around 20% are singletons; the top ten hold more than 1.5%. This TCR came from an adult who had mild COVID-19 (a few samples of this study predate the infection). Cell type and time point are not known. The chain is built from TRBV12-3 or TRBV12-4 and TRBJ2-3, with a possible D match to TRBD2 (6 bases). Material for sequencing was PBMCs or a T cell subset sorted from them (not recorded which). The CDR3 sequence is CASRGPQLASPVLDTQYF. The CDR3 coding sequence is TGTGCCAGCAGAGGCCCCCAACTAGCCTCCCCAGTACTGGATACGCAGTATTTT.